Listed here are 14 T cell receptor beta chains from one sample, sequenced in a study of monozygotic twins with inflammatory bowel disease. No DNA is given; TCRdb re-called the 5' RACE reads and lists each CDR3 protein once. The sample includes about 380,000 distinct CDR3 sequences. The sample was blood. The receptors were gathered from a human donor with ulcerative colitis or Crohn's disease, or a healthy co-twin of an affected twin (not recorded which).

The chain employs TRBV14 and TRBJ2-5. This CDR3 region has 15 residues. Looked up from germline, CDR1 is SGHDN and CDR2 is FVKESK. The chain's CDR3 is CASSQGTYRVETQYF.

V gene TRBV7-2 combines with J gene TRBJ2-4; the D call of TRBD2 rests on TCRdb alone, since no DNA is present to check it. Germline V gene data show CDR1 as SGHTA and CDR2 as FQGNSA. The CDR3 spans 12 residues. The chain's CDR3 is CASSLRRGFQYF. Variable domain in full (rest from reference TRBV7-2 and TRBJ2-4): GAGVSQSPSNKVTEKGKDVELRCDPISGHTALYWYRQSLGQGLEFLIYFQGNSAPDKSGLPSDRFSAERTGGSVSTLTIQRTQQEDSAVYLCASSLRRGFQYFGAGTRLSVL.

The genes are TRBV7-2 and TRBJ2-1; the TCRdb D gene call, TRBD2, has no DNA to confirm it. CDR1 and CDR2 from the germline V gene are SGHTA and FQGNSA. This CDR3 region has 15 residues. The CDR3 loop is CASSLHGGLNNEQFF.

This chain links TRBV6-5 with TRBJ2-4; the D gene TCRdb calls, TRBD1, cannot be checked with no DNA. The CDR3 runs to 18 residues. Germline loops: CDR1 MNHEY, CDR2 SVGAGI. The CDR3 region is CASSYSKGTGATKNIQYF.

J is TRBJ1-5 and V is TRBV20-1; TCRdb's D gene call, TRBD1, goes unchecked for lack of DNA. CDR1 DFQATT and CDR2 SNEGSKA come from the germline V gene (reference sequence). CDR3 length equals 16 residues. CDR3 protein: CSALRAGDDSNQPQHF.

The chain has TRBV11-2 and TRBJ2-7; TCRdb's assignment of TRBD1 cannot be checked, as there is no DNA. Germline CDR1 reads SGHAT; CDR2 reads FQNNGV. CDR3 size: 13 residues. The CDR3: CASSSRGAYEQYF.

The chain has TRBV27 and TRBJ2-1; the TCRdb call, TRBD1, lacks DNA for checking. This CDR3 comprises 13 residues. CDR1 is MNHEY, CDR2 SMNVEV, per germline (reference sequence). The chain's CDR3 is CASRPRVYNEQFF.

The CDR3: CAWIRDRANYGYTF. The chain has TRBV30 and TRBJ1-2; TCRdb's D call, TRBD1, is unchecked because there is no DNA. Germline V lookup: CDR1 GTSNPN, CDR2 SVGIG (reference sequence). This CDR3 has 14 residues.

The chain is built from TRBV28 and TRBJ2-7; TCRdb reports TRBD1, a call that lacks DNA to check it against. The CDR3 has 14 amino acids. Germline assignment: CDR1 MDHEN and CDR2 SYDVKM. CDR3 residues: CASRDRGPSYEQYF.

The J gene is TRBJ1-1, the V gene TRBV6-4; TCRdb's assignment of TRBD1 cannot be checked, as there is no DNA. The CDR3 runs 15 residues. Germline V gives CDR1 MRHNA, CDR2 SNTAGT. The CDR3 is CASSANDRDGTEAFF.

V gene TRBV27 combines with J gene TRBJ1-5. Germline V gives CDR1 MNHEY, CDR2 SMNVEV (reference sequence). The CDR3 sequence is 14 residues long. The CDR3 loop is CASSLFGNDQPQHF.

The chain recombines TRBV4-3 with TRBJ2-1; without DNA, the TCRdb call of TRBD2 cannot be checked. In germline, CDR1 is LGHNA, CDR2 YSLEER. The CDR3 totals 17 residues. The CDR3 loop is CASSTRLAGGLANEQFF.

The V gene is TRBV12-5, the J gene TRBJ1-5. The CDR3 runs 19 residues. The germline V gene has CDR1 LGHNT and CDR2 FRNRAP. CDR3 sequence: CASGLSDDGTYGSNQPQHF.

CDR3 in amino acids: CASSPVGQGWEQYF. The chain recombines TRBV18 with TRBJ2-7; TCRdb selects TRBD1, and the lack of DNA leaves this call unchecked. Looked up from germline, CDR1 is KGHSH and CDR2 is LQKENI. The CDR3 is made up of 14 amino acids.